This passage covers 29 T cell receptor beta chains from one sample sequenced in a study of T cells in Graves' hyperthyroidism and ophthalmopathy. Amplified TCR beta CDR3 regions derived from RNA transcripts. First-round RT-PCR targeting the TCR CDR3 was performed with the HTBI primer set. In TCRdb, the multiplex PCR reads were re-called with MiXCR into one record per CDR3 protein. The data contain 750,000 to 950,000 distinct CDR3 sequences, about 38% of them singletons. What was sequenced was blood. Every receptor here comes from a man younger than 35 with Graves' hyperthyroidism.

This clonotype was detected ten times or more. The J gene is TRBJ1-2, the V gene TRBV7-9; perhaps TRBD1 as D (5 bases). Germline CDR1 and CDR2: SEHNR and FQNEAQ (reference sequence). The ends were cut back, 4 bases at V and 5 bases at J, with 11 bases in the middle. The CDR3 is 13 amino acids. For the CDR3, the DNA is TGTGCCAGCAGCTCGGCGACAGTATATGGCTACACCTTC. This sequence encodes CASSSATVYGYTF.

The chain joins TRBV5-1 to TRBJ2-7; perhaps TRBD2 as D (6 bases). The germline CDR1 and CDR2 sequences are SGHRS and YFSETQ. V dropped 4 bases and J dropped 5 bases, with 16 bases sitting between them. The CDR3 runs to 14 residues. The CDR3: CASSLSGDLHEQYF. Here the CDR3 DNA reads TGCGCCAGCAGCCTCTCCGGGGACTTACACGAGCAGTACTTC. Full variable domain (remainder filled in from reference TRBV5-1 and TRBJ2-7): KAGVTQTPRYLIKTRGQQVTLSCSPISGHRSVSWYQQTPGQGLQFLFEYFSETQRNKGNFPGRFSGRQFSNSRSEMNVSTLELGDSALYLCASSLSGDLHEQYFGPGTRLTVT.

J is TRBJ2-7 and V is TRBV10-3, with 12 bases matching TRBD2. The CDR3 length is 15 residues. CDR1 is ENHRY, CDR2 SYGVKD, per germline. V dropped 4 bases and J dropped 2; count of bases not matched to a gene: 3. The CDR3 sequence: CAISARTSGTYEQYF. The CDR3 nucleotides are TGTGCCATCAGTGCAAGGACTAGCGGGACCTACGAGCAGTACTTC.

This clonotype was recorded at least ten times. This rearrangement joins TRBV19 to TRBJ1-1; the D is unclear. The CDR3 is 15 amino acids. Germline assignment: CDR1 LNHDA and CDR2 SQIVND (reference sequence). The V gene lost 5 bases and the J gene lost 0 bases, with 13 bases spanning the gap. CDR3 protein: CASSLGRLMNTEAFF. In DNA form, the CDR3 reads TGTGCCAGTAGTCTTGGGAGACTCATGAACACTGAAGCTTTCTTT. The full variable domain, in which reference TRBV19 and TRBJ1-1 provide the parts outside the CDR3, is DGGITQSPKYLFRKEGQNVTLSCEQNLNHDAMYWYRQDPGQGLRLIYYSQIVNDFQKGDIAEGYSVSREKKESFPLTVTSAQKNPTAFYLCASSLGRLMNTEAFFGQGTRLTVV.

The chain carries TRBV2 and TRBJ2-7; D is ambiguous. The DNA end favors TRBJ2-1, so the J call may be wrong. Germline V gene lookup returns CDR1 SNHLY and CDR2 FYNNEI. The CDR3 spans 13 residues. CDR3 protein: CASMVALYNEQFF. The DNA of the CDR3 is TGTGCCAGCATGGTGGCCCTCTACAATGAGCAGTTCTTC.

The count of this clonotype is one. This chain uses TRBV29-1 with TRBJ1-3; D may be TRBD1 (6 bases). V was shortened by 7 bases and J by 0 bases, with 13 bases between the two germline ends. The CDR3 consists of 14 residues. Germline-derived CDR1 and CDR2 are SQVTM and ANQGSEA. The CDR3 sequence: CSATGTNSGNTIYF. CDR3 DNA: TGCAGCGCCACAGGGACGAACTCTGGAAACACCATATATTTT.

This chain uses TRBV9 with TRBJ2-7; TRBD1 or TRBD2 may be the D gene (5 bases each). The germline gives CDR1 SGDLS, CDR2 YYNGEE. This CDR3 is built from 14 residues. V shed 3 bases and J shed 0 bases, with 10 bases lying between them. CDR3 amino acids: CASSGRDDSYEQYF. The DNA of the CDR3 is TGTGCCAGCAGCGGCCGGGACGACTCCTACGAGCAGTACTTC.

The rearrangement uses TRBV2 and TRBJ2-5; D call uncertain. V dropped 6 bases and J dropped 0 bases, with 5 bases sitting between them. The V gene's germline CDR1 is SNHLY and CDR2 FYNNEI. The CDR3 consists of 12 residues. The CDR3, as DNA: TGTGCCAGCAGGACGGACCAAGAGACCCAGTACTTC. Translation gives CASRTDQETQYF.

This clonotype was seen a few times. The V call is TRBV6-5, the J call TRBJ1-5, with D unresolved. V dropped 5 bases and J dropped 7 bases, with 15 bases sitting between them. The V gene's germline CDR1 is MNHEY and CDR2 SVGAGI. The CDR3 is 14 amino acids. The CDR3 reads CASSPWGEGQPQHF. The CDR3, as DNA: TGTGCCAGCAGTCCTTGGGGAGAAGGGCAGCCCCAGCATTTT.

This clonotype came up once. The gene calls are TRBV12-3 or TRBV12-4 and TRBJ1-5; tentative D call: TRBD1 (5 bases). CDR3 length: 14 amino acids. The CDR3 DNA reads as TGTGCTAGTGGTTTGGACACCCTGAGGCAGCCCCAGCATTTT. It is translated as CASGLDTLRQPQHF.

This clonotype has a handful of counts. The chain employs TRBV19 and TRBJ1-1; D is possibly TRBD1 (5 bases). Germline assignment: CDR1 LNHDA and CDR2 SQIVND (reference sequence). The CDR3 spans 12 residues. The V gene lost 5 bases and the J gene lost 7 bases, with 11 bases spanning the gap. The CDR3 protein is CASSPQGFEAFF. As DNA, the CDR3 is TGTGCCAGTAGTCCTCAGGGATTTGAAGCTTTCTTT.

Worth noting for this clonotype: A much larger clone lies one base from this, so it may be a read error. The genes are TRBV7-9 and TRBJ2-5; 10 nucleotides match TRBD1. V was pared by 6 bases and J by 3 bases, with 4 bases of the junction left unmatched. Germline CDR1 is SEHNR and CDR2 is FQNEAQ (reference sequence). The CDR3 is 14 amino acids. CDR3 sequence reads: CASRPGTGEETQYF. CDR3 nucleotide sequence: TGTGCCAGCAGGCCCGGGACAGGGGAAGAGACCCAGTACTTC.

The chain is built from TRBV12-3 or TRBV12-4 and TRBJ1-5; D not certain. V was trimmed by 6 bases and J by 2 bases, leaving 17 bases between them. The CDR3 length is 16 residues. The CDR3 sequence: CASSPGPVSGNQPQHF. The CDR3 DNA sequence: TGTGCCAGCAGCCCCGGACCCGTTTCGGGCAATCAGCCCCAGCATTTT.

The chain employs TRBV5-4 and TRBJ2-7, with a tentative D call TRBD1 (5 bases). This CDR3 spans 14 amino acids. V shed 3 bases and J shed 2 bases, with 12 bases lying between them. The germline V gene has CDR1 SGHNT and CDR2 YYREEE (reference sequence). The DNA for the CDR3 is TGTGCCAGCAGCTCGTCAGGGATAGCCTACGAGCAGTACTTC. It codes for CASSSSGIAYEQYF.

This clonotype was detected ten times or more. The chain employs TRBV29-1 and TRBJ2-5; D gene ambiguous. Germline V CDR1 and CDR2: SQVTM, ANQGSEA. With 1 base removed from V and 5 bases from J, the gap between germline ends came to 8 bases. The CDR3 has 12 amino acids. The CDR3 here is CSVEGLGETQYF. CDR3 nucleotide sequence: TGCAGCGTTGAAGGGCTAGGGGAGACCCAGTACTTC.

The chain has TRBV29-1 and TRBJ1-4, with no clear D. V lost 4 bases and J lost 8, with 5 bases in between. CDR1 is SQVTM and CDR2 is ANQGSEA in the germline V gene. CDR3 length: 10 amino acids. In DNA, the CDR3 is TGCAGCGTTGGGAGGGAAAAACTGTTTTTT. Translation gives CSVGREKLFF.

This clonotype occurred many times. This sequence joins TRBV2 and TRBJ1-4; D is unclear. CDR1 and CDR2 (germline): SNHLY, FYNNEI. The CDR3 spans 14 residues. Trimming removed 8 bases from V and 8 bases from J, with 18 bases in between. The CDR3 DNA follows: TGTGCCAGCCGGGCCGGAGGGAGGTTCGAAAAACTGTTTTTT. It specifies CASRAGGRFEKLFF.

This clonotype has a handful of counts. The chain has TRBV11-2 and TRBJ2-5, with D perhaps TRBD1 (5 bases). The CDR3 sequence is 14 residues long. Trimming stripped 5 bases from V and 4 bases from J, with 14 bases between. Germline values: CDR1 SGHAT, CDR2 FQNNGV. The CDR3 sequence is CASSPKGPRETQYF. DNA for the CDR3: TGTGCCAGCAGCCCCAAGGGGCCACGAGAGACCCAGTACTTC.

This clonotype was observed a handful of times. V is TRBV5-8 and J is TRBJ1-4, with 7 nucleotides matching TRBD1. V lost 4 bases, J lost 8 bases, and 8 bases stayed unmatched. Per germline, CDR1 SGHTS and CDR2 YDEGEE. The CDR3 loop spans 14 amino acids. The CDR3 DNA sequence: TGTGCCAGCAGCCGCACAGGGGAAGGAGAAAAACTGTTTTTT. Translated: CASSRTGEGEKLFF. The full variable domain, rest sourced from reference TRBV5-8 and TRBJ1-4, is EAGVTQSPTHLIKTRGQQATLRCSPISGHTSVYWYQQALGLGLQFLLWYDEGEERNRGNFPPRFSGRQFPNYSSELNVNALELEDSALYLCASSRTGEGEKLFFGSGTQLSVL.

This clonotype was observed a few times. The CDR3, as DNA: TGCAGTGTGGACAGGGGGCAGGGGACCCAGTACTTC. Translated: CSVDRGQGTQYF. The chain combines TRBV20-1 with TRBJ2-5; 11 bases are a match to TRBD1. CDR3 length equals 12 residues. The ends lost 7 bases at V and 7 bases at J; junction bases unmatched: 5. Per germline, CDR1 DFQATT and CDR2 SNEGSKA (reference sequence).

This clonotype has only a few counts. The chain links TRBV7-2 to TRBJ2-2, with 7 bases that match TRBD2. After removal of 3 bases from V and 5 bases from J, the junction contained 9 bases not matched to a gene. The CDR3 is 16 amino acids. CDR1 SGHTA and CDR2 FQGNSA come from the germline V gene. The CDR3 sequence is CASSLFGLAVTGELFF. The CDR3 bases are TGTGCCAGCAGCTTGTTCGGTCTAGCGGTGACCGGGGAGCTGTTTTTT.

This clonotype was recorded at least ten times. The V and J genes are TRBV20-1 and TRBJ1-5, with no clear D. With 2 bases removed from V and 4 bases from J, the gap between germline ends came to 6 bases. This CDR3 spans 12 amino acids. Per the germline V gene, CDR1 is DFQATT and CDR2 is SNEGSKA (reference sequence). The DNA of the CDR3 is TGCAGTGCTAGACCCAAAAATCAGCCCCAGCATTTT. This gives the protein CSARPKNQPQHF.

This clonotype was counted ten times or more. This chain connects TRBV7-2 to TRBJ2-2; tentative D call: TRBD1 (5 bases). Germline assignment: CDR1 SGHTA and CDR2 FQGNSA. The CDR3 has 16 amino acids. V gave up 0 bases and J gave up 4 bases, with 12 bases separating them. The CDR3 sequence: CASSLAPQGITGELFF. CDR3 sequence (DNA): TGTGCCAGCAGCTTAGCTCCCCAGGGAATCACCGGGGAGCTGTTTTTT.

This chain uses TRBV29-1 with TRBJ2-3, with 7 positions matching TRBD1. Germline V gives CDR1 SQVTM, CDR2 ANQGSEA. This CDR3 is 13 amino acids long. DNA for the CDR3: TGCAGTGGAAGGGCAAGGGGGCCAGATACGCAGTATTTT. Protein sequence: CSGRARGPDTQYF.

This chain joins TRBV20-1 and TRBJ2-6; D unresolved. V lost 5 bases to trimming and J lost 2 bases, with 7 bases between them. This CDR3 spans 13 amino acids. Germline V gives CDR1 DFQATT, CDR2 SNEGSKA (reference sequence). CDR3 bases: TGCAGTGCTTTTCAGACTGGGGCCAACGTCCTGACTTTC. Encoded protein: CSAFQTGANVLTF.

A word on this clonotype: A much larger clone is a single base away; this may be a read error. The chain is built from TRBV12-3 or TRBV12-4 and TRBJ1-1, with 8 bases lining up with TRBD1. This CDR3 comprises 14 residues. This CDR3 reads CASTRQGRRTEALF. The DNA of the CDR3 is TGTGCCAGCACGCGACAGGGGAGGCGAACTGAAGCTCTCTTT.

The V and J genes are TRBV4-1 and TRBJ1-2; maybe TRBD1 (5 bases). Germline V lookup: CDR1 MGHRA, CDR2 YSYEKL. V was pared by 1 base and J by 8 bases, with 17 bases between. The CDR3 consists of 15 residues. As DNA, the CDR3 is TGCGCCAGCAGCCAAGGGCCCAGGGCACCGGGAGGCTACACCTTC. It specifies CASSQGPRAPGGYTF.

Ten or more counts support this clonotype. This sequence joins TRBV20-1 and TRBJ1-5; 11 bases line up with TRBD1. The J segment lost 0 bases and the V segment lost 3 bases, leaving 1 base of the junction unmatched. This CDR3 has 15 residues. CDR1 and CDR2 (germline): DFQATT, SNEGSKA (reference sequence). The CDR3 here is CSARGQGDSNQPQHF. The CDR3, as DNA: TGCAGTGCTAGGGGACAGGGGGATAGCAATCAGCCCCAGCATTTT.

The chain recombines TRBV7-2 with TRBJ2-7; TRBD2 might be the D (5 bases). The CDR3 totals 14 residues. Germline CDR1 SGHTA, CDR2 FQGNSA. The ends were cut back, 5 bases at V and 2 bases at J, with 13 bases in the middle. CDR3 loop: CASSPTGFPYEQYF. CDR3 in DNA: TGTGCCAGCAGCCCCACGGGGTTTCCCTACGAGCAGTACTTC. The full variable domain, completed using reference TRBV7-2 and TRBJ2-7, is GAGVSQSPSNKVTEKGKDVELRCDPISGHTALYWYRQSLGQGLEFLIYFQGNSAPDKSGLPSDRFSAERTGGSVSTLTIQRTQQEDSAVYLCASSPTGFPYEQYFGPGTRLTVT.